A single sample is the source of the 26 T cell receptor beta chains below, sequenced in a study of cytotoxic CD8 clonotypes in ibrutinib-treated CLL (dated by TCRdb to the early 2020s). Libraries were built with the immunoSEQ multiplex PCR assay. This immuneACCESS table, as held by TCRdb, lists in-frame sequences with V and J called but not all clones. Of the missing ones, under half trace to an unresolved V gene in checked studies; the others have no known cause. The sample has around 24,000 clones on record, just under 80% of them singletons. Together, the top ten hold just under 9% of the sample. The material was PBMCs, obtained before ibrutinib treatment. The source is a human donor with chronic lymphocytic leukemia.

The genes are TRBV5-4 and TRBJ2-1; 8 bases are a match to TRBD2. With V trimmed by 4 bases and J by 0 bases, 6 bases remained unmatched. The V gene's germline CDR1 is SGHNT and CDR2 YYREEE (reference sequence). The CDR3 covers 16 residues. The CDR3 sequence is CASSRLSGSSYNEQFF. CDR3 nucleotide sequence: TGTGCCAGCAGCCGCTTAAGCGGGAGCTCCTACAATGAGCAGTTCTTC.

The rearrangement links TRBV2 to TRBJ2-3, with D tentatively TRBD1 (6 bases). Germline V gene lookup returns CDR1 SNHLY and CDR2 FYNNEI. The CDR3 is 15 amino acids. V gave up 7 bases and J gave up 1 base, with 15 bases separating them. CDR3 DNA: TGTGCCAGCAACCGGGACACATGGGGCACAGATACGCAGTATTTT. It is translated as CASNRDTWGTDTQYF.

V and J are TRBV25-1 and TRBJ1-2; D may be TRBD1 (6 bases). From germline, CDR1 is MGHDK and CDR2 SYGVNS. This CDR3 spans 17 amino acids. V shed 1 base and J shed 6 bases, with 21 bases lying between them. The CDR3: CASSEFGGGGQLDGYTF. Written as DNA, the CDR3 is TGTGCCAGCAGTGAATTTGGCGGGGGTGGACAGCTGGATGGCTACACCTTC.

The rearrangement links TRBV5-4 to TRBJ1-3, with D hard to call. The CDR3 sequence is 16 residues long. Germline V CDR1 and CDR2: SGHNT, YYREEE (reference sequence). The V and J ends lost 0 bases and 4 bases respectively, with 14 bases between them. As DNA, the CDR3 is TGTGCCAGCAGCTTGGGAAGTGCGGTGGAGGGAAACACCATATATTTT. Its translation: CASSLGSAVEGNTIYF.

The chain employs TRBV7-2 and TRBJ2-1, with 14 bases matching TRBD2. CDR1 and CDR2 (germline): SGHTA, FQGNSA. V was clipped by 3 bases and J by 9 bases; unmatched bases: 7. CDR3 length: 16 residues. The CDR3 coding sequence is TGTGCCAGCAGCTTGACCGGGACTAGCGGGAGACGTGAGCAGTTCTTC. This gives the protein CASSLTGTSGRREQFF.

The CDR3 sequence: CASSKGVVNFAGELFF. The CDR3 nucleotides read TGTGCCAGCAGCAAGGGGGTAGTAAATTTCGCCGGGGAGCTGTTTTTT. The chain uses TRBV7-2 and TRBJ2-2, with TRBD1 as a possible D gene (6 bases). This CDR3 comprises 16 residues. V was pared by 5 bases and J by 6 bases, with 19 bases between. CDR1 and CDR2 (germline): SGHTA, FQGNSA.

CDR3 nucleotides: TGTGCCAGCCGCGACAGGGGCGGCCCTTATAGCAATCAGCCCCAGCATTTT. Protein product: CASRDRGGPYSNQPQHF. The chain couples TRBV27 to TRBJ1-5; 8 positions agree with TRBD1. J was trimmed by 0 bases and V by 8 bases; bases with no gene match: 12. From germline, CDR1 is MNHEY and CDR2 SMNVEV (reference sequence). This CDR3 spans 17 amino acids.

The CDR3 nucleotides read TGTGCCAGCAGCGTAGGAGCTCTCGTCCGGGCTAACTATGGCTACACCTTC. Translating it yields CASSVGALVRANYGYTF. The chain is built from TRBV9 and TRBJ1-2; D remains ambiguous. Germline values: CDR1 SGDLS, CDR2 YYNGEE. The CDR3 runs to 17 residues. V lost 0 bases and J 0 bases, leaving 15 bases between the germline ends.

This clone was observed a handful of times. The rearrangement uses TRBV7-9 and TRBJ1-1; D may be TRBD1 (5 bases). This CDR3 is built from 14 residues. V dropped 3 bases and J dropped 3 bases, with 11 bases sitting between them. Germline assignment: CDR1 SEHNR and CDR2 FQNEAQ (reference sequence). Written as DNA, the CDR3 is TGTGCCAGCAGCTTTCCACCGGGGGACACTGAAGCTTTCTTT. It encodes CASSFPPGDTEAFF. Full variable domain (outside the CDR3, taken from reference TRBV7-9 and TRBJ1-1): DTGVSQNPRHKITKRGQNVTFRCDPISEHNRLYWYRQTLGQGPEFLTYFQNEAQLEKSRLLSDRFSAERPKGSFSTLEIQRTEQGDSAMYLCASSFPPGDTEAFFGQGTRLTVV.

The rearrangement joins TRBV7-9 to TRBJ2-2; no clear D. Germline-derived CDR1 and CDR2 are SEHNR and FQNEAQ (reference sequence). This CDR3 has 14 amino acids. V was pared by 4 bases and J by 3 bases, with 9 bases between. The CDR3 bases are TGTGCCAGCAGCTCGAGGCGGTACACCGGGGAGCTGTTTTTT. Encoded protein: CASSSRRYTGELFF. Using reference TRBV7-9 and TRBJ2-2 for the parts outside the CDR3, the full variable domain is DTGVSQNPRHKITKRGQNVTFRCDPISEHNRLYWYRQTLGQGPEFLTYFQNEAQLEKSRLLSDRFSAERPKGSFSTLEIQRTEQGDSAMYLCASSSRRYTGELFFGEGSRLTVL.

V usage is TRBV5-1 and J usage is TRBJ1-1; D is possibly TRBD1 (5 bases). In germline, CDR1 is SGHRS, CDR2 YFSETQ. The CDR3 totals 13 residues. V lost 3 bases and J lost 6, with 12 bases in between. CDR3 in amino acids: CASSSGTNPEAFF. CDR3 nucleotides: TGCGCCAGCAGCTCCGGGACTAATCCTGAAGCTTTCTTT.

V and J are TRBV27 and TRBJ2-5; D might be TRBD1 or TRBD2, each matching 5 bases. The CDR3 length is 15 residues. The ends were cut back, 6 bases at V and 5 bases at J, with 19 bases in the middle. Germline V gives CDR1 MNHEY, CDR2 SMNVEV (reference sequence). The CDR3 reads CASSSIGVGGETQYF. In DNA form, the CDR3 reads TGTGCCAGCAGCTCGATAGGGGTTGGCGGGGAGACCCAGTACTTC.

V and J are TRBV19 and TRBJ2-1, with D possibly matching TRBD2 (5 bases). CDR3 length equals 17 residues. Per the germline V gene, CDR1 is LNHDA and CDR2 is SQIVND (reference sequence). Trimming shortened V by 3 bases and J by 0 bases, and 15 bases separated the two germline ends. The CDR3 DNA sequence: TGTGCCAGTAGTATTGATGGACTCACGAGCTCCTACAATGAGCAGTTCTTC. Translation: CASSIDGLTSSYNEQFF. The variable domain in full, completed from reference TRBV19 and TRBJ2-1, reads DGGITQSPKYLFRKEGQNVTLSCEQNLNHDAMYWYRQDPGQGLRLIYYSQIVNDFQKGDIAEGYSVSREKKESFPLTVTSAQKNPTAFYLCASSIDGLTSSYNEQFFGPGTRLTVL.

The rearrangement links TRBV19 to TRBJ1-3, with 8 bases that match TRBD1. The CDR3 is 14 residues long. Germline V gives CDR1 LNHDA, CDR2 SQIVND (reference sequence). V dropped 5 bases and J dropped 4; count of bases not matched to a gene: 4. CDR3 in amino acids: CASSRQGFGNTIYF. The CDR3 coding sequence is TGTGCCAGTAGTCGACAGGGGTTCGGAAACACCATATATTTT.

The rearrangement joins TRBV7-3 to TRBJ2-2; perhaps TRBD2 as D (7 bases). This CDR3 is 16 amino acids long. Germline CDR1 and CDR2: SGHTA and FQGTGA. The V end was cut by 4 bases, the J end by 7 bases, with 19 bases between. CDR3 coding DNA: TGTGCCAGCAGCTCCCAAGTAGGGGGGGCGTTCGGGGAGCTGTTTTTT. Its translation is CASSSQVGGAFGELFF.

The chain links TRBV19 to TRBJ1-1, with D perhaps matching TRBD1 (6 bases). CDR3 length: 13 amino acids. Germline loops: CDR1 LNHDA, CDR2 SQIVND (reference sequence). The V end was cut by 8 bases, the J end by 3 bases, with 13 bases between. CDR3 protein: CASSPRGDTEAFF. In nucleotides, the CDR3 is TGTGCCAGTTCGCCTAGGGGGGACACTGAAGCTTTCTTT.

The chain is built from TRBV28 and TRBJ1-5; D unresolved. The germline V gene encodes CDR1 MDHEN and CDR2 SYDVKM. The V end was cut by 7 bases, the J end by 6 bases, with 19 bases between. The CDR3 runs to 15 residues. The CDR3 protein is CASTGIRAAGQPQHF. The CDR3 DNA is TGTGCCAGCACCGGAATCCGGGCCGCGGGTCAGCCCCAGCATTTT.

The V call is TRBV2, the J call TRBJ1-5, with 9 nucleotides matching TRBD1. In germline, CDR1 is SNHLY, CDR2 FYNNEI. The CDR3 runs to 13 residues. J lost 6 bases, V lost 6 bases, and 3 bases had no gene match. CDR3 sequence: CASRGQGTQPQHF. CDR3 DNA: TGTGCCAGCAGAGGACAGGGGACTCAGCCCCAGCATTTT.

The chain joins TRBV5-1 to TRBJ2-4, with TRBD2 matching over 7 bases. Germline V CDR1 and CDR2: SGHRS, YFSETQ. The CDR3 length is 15 residues. J was trimmed by 4 bases and V by 0 bases; bases with no gene match: 4. CDR3 nucleotides: TGCGCCAGCAGCTTGGGCTCTAGCGGAAAAAACATTCAGTACTTC. Translated: CASSLGSSGKNIQYF.

In its sample, this clone was seen once. The chain combines TRBV6-6 with TRBJ2-7; weak D call: TRBD1 (7 bases). The CDR3 has 13 residues. V was shortened by 5 bases and J by 13 bases, with 21 bases between the two germline ends. Looked up from germline, CDR1 is MNHNY and CDR2 is SVGAGI (reference sequence). Written as DNA, the CDR3 is TGTGCCAGCAGTAAACGGGAGACAGGGAGCCCTTACTTC. This gives the protein CASSKRETGSPYF.

This clone has more than one count but fewer than ten. V gene TRBV5-6 combines with J gene TRBJ1-1, with D unresolved. Trimming pared 4 bases from V and 4 bases from J, leaving 14 bases between. The CDR3 extends over 14 amino acids. The germline V gene encodes CDR1 SGHDT and CDR2 YYEEEE. CDR3 coding DNA: TGTGCCAGCAGCGGCATAGGAATCGGCACTGAAGCTTTCTTT. Its protein is CASSGIGIGTEAFF.

CDR3 sequence reads: CSVDSSGLYNEQFF. CDR3 nucleotide sequence: TGCAGCGTTGATAGTAGCGGACTCTACAATGAGCAGTTCTTC. The chain recombines TRBV29-1 with TRBJ2-1; D possibly corresponds to TRBD2 (6 bases). The CDR3 runs 14 residues. Germline assignment: CDR1 SQVTM and CDR2 ANQGSEA. V was trimmed by 3 bases and J by 3 bases, leaving 12 bases between them.

This chain uses TRBV29-1 with TRBJ1-1; TRBD1 is a possible D gene (5 bases). The CDR3 loop spans 12 amino acids. V dropped 3 bases and J dropped 6 bases, with 11 bases sitting between them. CDR1 and CDR2 from the germline V gene are SQVTM and ANQGSEA. The CDR3 loop reads CSVEPMGAEAFF. The CDR3 region has the DNA TGCAGCGTTGAGCCCATGGGGGCTGAAGCTTTCTTT.

The rearrangement joins TRBV6-5 to TRBJ2-5; the D call may be TRBD1 or TRBD2 (5 bases each). This CDR3 region has 14 residues. Per germline, CDR1 MNHEY and CDR2 SVGAGI. With 6 bases removed from V and 5 bases from J, the gap between germline ends came to 16 bases. CDR3 residues: CASSLGPLGETQYF. CDR3 nucleotide sequence: TGTGCCAGCAGCCTGGGACCCCTGGGGGAGACCCAGTACTTC.

This clone was seen a handful of times. The chain links TRBV6-6 to TRBJ1-1; D possibly corresponds to TRBD1 (5 bases). The germline gives CDR1 MNHNY, CDR2 SVGAGI (reference sequence). The CDR3 consists of 15 residues. With 6 bases removed from V and 1 base from J, the gap between germline ends came to 15 bases. The CDR3 DNA reads TGTGCCAGCAGACCAGACAGAGCGTCGAACACTGAAGCTTTCTTT. This codes for CASRPDRASNTEAFF.

The chain carries TRBV18 and TRBJ2-1, with 8 bases that match TRBD2. The junction had 8 bases not matched to a gene; V was cut back by 1 base and J by 0 bases. The CDR3 has 18 amino acids. Germline V gene sequence: CDR1 KGHSH, CDR2 LQKENI. As DNA, the CDR3 is TGTGCCAGCTCACCACGTCCCTTAGCGGGACACTCCTACAATGAGCAGTTCTTC. The encoded protein is CASSPRPLAGHSYNEQFF.